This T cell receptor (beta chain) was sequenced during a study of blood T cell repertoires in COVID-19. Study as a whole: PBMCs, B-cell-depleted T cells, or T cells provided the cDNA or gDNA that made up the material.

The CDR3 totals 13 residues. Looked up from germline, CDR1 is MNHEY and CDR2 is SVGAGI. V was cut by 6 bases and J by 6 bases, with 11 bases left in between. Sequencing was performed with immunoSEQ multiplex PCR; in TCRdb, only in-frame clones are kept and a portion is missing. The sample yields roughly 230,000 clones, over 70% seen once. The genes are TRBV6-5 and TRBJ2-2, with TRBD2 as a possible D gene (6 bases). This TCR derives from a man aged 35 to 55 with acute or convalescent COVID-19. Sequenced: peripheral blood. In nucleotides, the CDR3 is TGTGCCAGCAGACTTGGACTATCCGGGGAGCTGTTTTTT. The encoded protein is CASRLGLSGELFF.